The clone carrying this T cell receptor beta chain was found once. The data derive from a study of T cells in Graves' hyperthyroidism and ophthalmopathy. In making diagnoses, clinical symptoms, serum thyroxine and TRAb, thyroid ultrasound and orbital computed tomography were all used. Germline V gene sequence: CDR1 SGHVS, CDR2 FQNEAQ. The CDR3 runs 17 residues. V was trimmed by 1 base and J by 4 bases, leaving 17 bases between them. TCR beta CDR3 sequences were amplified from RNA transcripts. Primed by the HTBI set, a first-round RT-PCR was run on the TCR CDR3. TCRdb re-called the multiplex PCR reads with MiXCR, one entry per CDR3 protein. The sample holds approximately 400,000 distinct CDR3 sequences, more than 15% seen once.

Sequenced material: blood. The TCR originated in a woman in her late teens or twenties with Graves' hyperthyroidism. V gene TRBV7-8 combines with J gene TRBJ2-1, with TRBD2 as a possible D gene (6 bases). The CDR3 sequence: CASSLVASERRYNEQFF. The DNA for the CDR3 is TGTGCCAGCAGCTTAGTGGCTAGCGAGAGGAGATACAATGAGCAGTTCTTC.